A selection of T cell receptor beta chains follows, all from one sample in a study of blood T cells in healthy people across ages. TCRdb passed the 5' RACE reads through MiXCR, listing each CDR3 protein once. The sample yields some 900,000 distinct CDR3 sequences, around 46% seen once. Sequencing used blood. These TCRs come from a man under 40 in good health. Each CDR3 is given with its conserved first and last residue. D genes are given only for firm matches. Size is omitted from some rows. Given values are once, few, many or a class for expanded clones.

abundance: -; j_gene: TRBJ2-7; v_gene: TRBV9; len: 15; d_gene: TRBD1; CDR3nt: TGTGCCAGCAGCGTAGGGACAGGGGACTACTACGAGCAGTACTTC; CDR3aa: CASSVGTGDYYEQYF
abundance: many; j_gene: TRBJ1-1; v_gene: TRBV28; len: 13; d_gene: -; CDR3nt: TGTGCCAGCAGTTTAGGGGCCAGGGCTGAAGCTTTCTTT; CDR3aa: CASSLGARAEAFF
abundance: -; j_gene: TRBJ1-1; v_gene: TRBV6-5; len: 15; d_gene: -; CDR3nt: TGTGCCAGCAGTAAAGGACGGGGGGGGAACACTGAAGCTTTCTTT; CDR3aa: CASSKGRGGNTEAFF
abundance: -; j_gene: TRBJ2-2; v_gene: TRBV4-1; len: 16; d_gene: TRBD2; CDR3nt: TGCGCCAGCAGCCGAAGCGGGGGCCCGACGGGCGGGGAGCTGTTTTTT; CDR3aa: CASSRSGGPTGGELFF
abundance: -; j_gene: TRBJ2-6; v_gene: TRBV6-1; len: 13; d_gene: -; CDR3nt: TGTGCCAGCAGGAAATCTGGGGCCAACGTCCTGACTTTC; CDR3aa: CASRKSGANVLTF
abundance: -; j_gene: TRBJ1-5; v_gene: TRBV2; len: 14; d_gene: -; CDR3nt: TGTGCCAGCAGTGAACGGGTTGGGCGCCAGCCCCAGCATTTT; CDR3aa: CASSERVGRQPQHF
abundance: -; j_gene: TRBJ2-7; v_gene: TRBV4-1; len: 15; d_gene: TRBD1; CDR3nt: TGCGCCAGCAGCCTTTTCGGACAGGGGGCTTACGAGCAGTACTTC; CDR3aa: CASSLFGQGAYEQYF
abundance: once; j_gene: TRBJ2-2; v_gene: TRBV4-3; len: 16; d_gene: -; CDR3nt: TGCGCCAGCAGCCAAGATCGGGCAGGATACACCGGGGAGCTGTTTTTT; CDR3aa: CASSQDRAGYTGELFF
abundance: -; j_gene: TRBJ2-3; v_gene: TRBV5-1; len: 18; d_gene: TRBD2; CDR3nt: TGCGCCAGCAGCTTGTCGGGACTAGCGGGAACTCGCACAGATACGCAGTATTTT; CDR3aa: CASSLSGLAGTRTDTQYF
abundance: few; j_gene: TRBJ1-2; v_gene: TRBV7-2; len: 16; d_gene: TRBD1; CDR3nt: TGTGCCAGCAGCGTCAGGACAGGGGGCATGGACGGTGGCTACACCTTC; CDR3aa: CASSVRTGGMDGGYTF